The 10 T cell receptor beta chains below were found in one sample sequenced in a study of blood T cell repertoires in COVID-19. Clones were sequenced by immunoSEQ multiplex PCR, and TCRdb holds only the in-frame ones, with some missing. The sample lists about 270,000 clones, more than 75% occurring once. Sequenced sample: PBMCs or T cells enriched from blood (not recorded which). All receptors come from a woman between 18 and 29 years old who had recovered from COVID-19.

The chain combines TRBV29-1 with TRBJ2-2; D may be TRBD2 (5 bases). CDR3 length equals 14 residues. Germline V gives CDR1 SQVTM, CDR2 ANQGSEA. Trimming left V 8 bases short and J 1 base short, with 14 bases between. The CDR3 sequence is CSTDSDLNTGELFF. The CDR3, as DNA: TGCAGCACCGACTCGGACTTGAACACCGGGGAGCTGTTTTTT.

This sequence joins TRBV5-6 and TRBJ1-5; 8 nucleotides match TRBD1. The CDR3 is 16 amino acids. The V segment lost 3 bases and the J segment 6 bases; nucleotides outside the gene matches: 11. From germline, CDR1 is SGHDT and CDR2 YYEEEE. Here the CDR3 reads CASSSRTGRSGQPQHF. CDR3 in DNA: TGTGCCAGCAGCTCCAGGACAGGGCGGAGCGGTCAGCCCCAGCATTTT. Supplemented by reference TRBV5-6 and TRBJ1-5, the full variable domain reads DAGVTQSPTHLIKTRGQQVTLRCSPKSGHDTVSWYQQALGQGPQFIFQYYEEEERQRGNFPDRFSGHQFPNYSSELNVNALLLGDSALYLCASSSRTGRSGQPQHFGDGTRLSIL.

Turning to this clone: Other DNA sequences in this sample translate to the same CDR3. The genes are TRBV5-1 and TRBJ1-2; unclear D gene. The V end lost 0 bases, the J end lost 2 bases, and 11 bases lay between the germline ends. The V gene's germline CDR1 is SGHRS and CDR2 YFSETQ. The CDR3 length is 15 residues. This CDR3 is CASSLDAGGNYGYTF. The DNA of the CDR3 is TGCGCCAGCAGCTTGGACGCCGGCGGAAACTATGGCTACACCTTC. Supplemented by reference TRBV5-1 and TRBJ1-2, the full variable domain reads KAGVTQTPRYLIKTRGQQVTLSCSPISGHRSVSWYQQTPGQGLQFLFEYFSETQRNKGNFPGRFSGRQFSNSRSEMNVSTLELGDSALYLCASSLDAGGNYGYTFGSGTRLTVV.

V gene TRBV28 combines with J gene TRBJ2-3; 11 bases match TRBD2. Germline V gene sequence: CDR1 MDHEN, CDR2 SYDVKM. With V trimmed by 5 bases and J by 6 bases, 4 bases remained unmatched. The CDR3 consists of 14 residues. As DNA, the CDR3 is TGTGCCAGCAGTCCACTAGCGGGAGTGGATACGCAGTATTTT. Translating it yields CASSPLAGVDTQYF.

The chain has TRBV11-2 and TRBJ2-7; a weak D match, TRBD2 (5 bases). The germline V and J ends were trimmed by 1 base and 2 bases, with 15 bases remaining between them. CDR3 length: 16 residues. In germline, CDR1 is SGHAT, CDR2 FQNNGV. CDR3 loop: CASSLAKEVWAYEQYF. DNA of the CDR3: TGTGCCAGCAGCTTAGCTAAGGAGGTTTGGGCCTACGAGCAGTACTTC.

This clone came up once. V gene TRBV7-3 combines with J gene TRBJ1-2; 9 bases match TRBD1. Losses at the gene ends were 5 bases for V and 0 bases for J; bases not matched to a gene: 4. CDR1 SGHTA and CDR2 FQGTGA come from the germline V gene. The CDR3 runs 15 residues. The CDR3: CASSRGTGPNYGYTF. CDR3 DNA sequence: TGTGCCAGCAGCCGCGGGACAGGGCCTAACTATGGCTACACCTTC.

This clone was counted between two and nine times. The chain has TRBV6-4 and TRBJ2-1; 8 bases line up with TRBD1. CDR3 length equals 13 residues. CDR1 and CDR2 from the germline V gene are MRHNA and SNTAGT. V trimming: 6 bases; J trimming: 9 bases; junction bases outside the gene matches: 7. For the CDR3, the DNA is TGTGCCAGCAGCGCAGGGGGCAGGGGTGAGCAGTTCTTC. This gives the protein CASSAGGRGEQFF.

The gene calls are TRBV5-1 and TRBJ2-5; 10 nucleotides agree with TRBD2. The trim removed 2 bases at V and 5 bases at J, leaving 6 bases unmatched. The germline CDR1 and CDR2 sequences are SGHRS and YFSETQ. This CDR3 contains 15 residues. The CDR3 region has the DNA TGCGCCAGCAGCTTCGAGCGGGGGGGCCTTGAGACCCAGTACTTC. Amino acids: CASSFERGGLETQYF.

The CDR3 protein is CASTPKGPLHYEQYF. The CDR3 nucleotides are TGTGCCAGCACCCCTAAGGGGCCGCTTCATTACGAGCAGTACTTC. This sequence joins TRBV28 and TRBJ2-7; D may be TRBD1 (5 bases). The length of the CDR3 is 15 residues. The germline V gene encodes CDR1 MDHEN and CDR2 SYDVKM. The ends were cut back, 7 bases at V and 4 bases at J, with 20 bases in the middle.

The chain couples TRBV5-1 to TRBJ2-1; D remains ambiguous. CDR3 length: 11 residues. V lost 0 bases and J 8 bases, leaving 3 bases between the germline ends. Germline V lookup: CDR1 SGHRS, CDR2 YFSETQ. CDR3 DNA: TGCGCCAGCAGCTTGGACTATGAGCAGTTCTTC. Its translation: CASSLDYEQFF. Combining the CDR3 with reference TRBV5-1 and TRBJ2-1 gives the whole variable domain KAGVTQTPRYLIKTRGQQVTLSCSPISGHRSVSWYQQTPGQGLQFLFEYFSETQRNKGNFPGRFSGRQFSNSRSEMNVSTLELGDSALYLCASSLDYEQFFGPGTRLTVL.